Described below is a single T cell receptor beta chain sequence and its context. Germline lookup yields CDR1 SGHTA and CDR2 FQGTGA. The length of the CDR3 is 15 residues. V was clipped by 1 base and J by 0 bases, with 9 bases between them. This record comes from a study of T cells after posttransplantation cyclophosphamide. Methotrexate plus calcineurin inhibitor accompanied controls' myeloablative marrow transplants; sampling was 1 year later. Clones were sequenced by immunoSEQ multiplex PCR, and TCRdb holds only the in-frame ones, with some missing. The repertoire holds some 15,000 clones, with 80% to 90% as singletons.

Material: PBMCs, obtained 441 days after allogeneic stem cell transplant with calcineurin inhibitor and methotrexate. The sequence was obtained from a male patient younger than 45 who received an allogeneic stem cell transplant from an unrelated donor, was CMV-positive, and had acute and chronic GVHD. The T cells may partly be graft donor cells. The genes are TRBV7-3 and TRBJ1-2; D may be TRBD1 (5 bases). CDR3 loop: CASSLNGGANYGYTF. CDR3 in DNA: TGTGCCAGCAGCTTAAACGGAGGGGCTAACTATGGCTACACCTTC.